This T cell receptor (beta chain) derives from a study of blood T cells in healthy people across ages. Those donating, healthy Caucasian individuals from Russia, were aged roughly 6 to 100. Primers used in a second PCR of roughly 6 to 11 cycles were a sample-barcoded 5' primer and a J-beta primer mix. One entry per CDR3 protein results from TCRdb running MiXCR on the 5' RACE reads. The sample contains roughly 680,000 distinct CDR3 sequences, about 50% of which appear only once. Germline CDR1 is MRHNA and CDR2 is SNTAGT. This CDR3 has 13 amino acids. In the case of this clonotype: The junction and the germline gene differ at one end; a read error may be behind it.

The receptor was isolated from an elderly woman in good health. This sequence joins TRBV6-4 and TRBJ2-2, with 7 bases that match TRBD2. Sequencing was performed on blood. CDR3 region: CACSREGTGELFF. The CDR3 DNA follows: TGTGCCTGCAGTAGGGAGGGGACCGGGGAGCTGTTTTTT.